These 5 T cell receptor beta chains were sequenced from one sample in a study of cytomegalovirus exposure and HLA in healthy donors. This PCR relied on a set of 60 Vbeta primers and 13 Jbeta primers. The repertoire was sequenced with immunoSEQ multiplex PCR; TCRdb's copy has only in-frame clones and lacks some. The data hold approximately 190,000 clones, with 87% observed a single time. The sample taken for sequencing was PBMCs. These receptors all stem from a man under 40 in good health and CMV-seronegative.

DNA for the CDR3: TGTGCCAGCAGACCTCCTGGGAGCGGCTACACCTTC. Protein sequence: CASRPPGSGYTF. The chain uses TRBV28 and TRBJ1-2, with D unresolved. Germline V gene lookup returns CDR1 MDHEN and CDR2 SYDVKM. This CDR3 comprises 12 residues. Trimming stripped 6 bases from V and 8 bases from J, with 13 bases between.

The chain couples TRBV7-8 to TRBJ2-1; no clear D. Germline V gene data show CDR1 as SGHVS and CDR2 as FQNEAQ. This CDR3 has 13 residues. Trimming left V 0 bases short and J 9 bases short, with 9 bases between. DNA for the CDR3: TGTGCCAGCAGCTTAGCTCTAGTAGGTGAGCAGTTCTTC. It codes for CASSLALVGEQFF.

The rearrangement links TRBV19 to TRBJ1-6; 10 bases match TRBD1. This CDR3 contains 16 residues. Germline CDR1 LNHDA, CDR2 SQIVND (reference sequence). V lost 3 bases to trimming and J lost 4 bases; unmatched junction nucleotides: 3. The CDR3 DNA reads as TGTGCCAGTAGTATTCAGGACAGGGGGTATAATTCACCCCTCCACTTT. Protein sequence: CASSIQDRGYNSPLHF.

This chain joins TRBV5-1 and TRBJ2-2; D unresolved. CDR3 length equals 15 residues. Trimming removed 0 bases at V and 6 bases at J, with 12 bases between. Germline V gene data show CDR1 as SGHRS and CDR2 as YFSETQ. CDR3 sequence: CASSLELETAGELFF. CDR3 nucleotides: TGCGCCAGCAGCTTGGAACTGGAGACGGCCGGGGAGCTGTTTTTT.

In DNA, the CDR3 is TGTGCCAGCAGCCAGGATTTTTATAGCAATCAGCCCCAGCATTTT. Translated, it gives CASSQDFYSNQPQHF. The rearrangement links TRBV5-5 to TRBJ1-5; D not certain. CDR1 SGHKS and CDR2 YYEKEE come from the germline V gene (reference sequence). The V end was cut by 4 bases, the J end by 0 bases, with 11 bases between. This CDR3 spans 15 amino acids.